A single sample gave rise to the 21 T cell receptor beta chains below, sequenced in a study of blood T cell repertoires in COVID-19. Profiled with immunoSEQ multiplex PCR; TCRdb holds only in-frame clones, not every one. Here the sample spans some 190,000 clones, about 80% being singletons. Sequenced: PBMCs or T cells enriched from blood (not recorded which). Every receptor here comes from a man aged 55 to 70 who had been exposed to COVID-19.

This chain connects TRBV24-1 to TRBJ2-1; TRBD1 matches at 8 bases. The germline V gene encodes CDR1 KGHDR and CDR2 SFDVKD. This CDR3 comprises 15 residues. J gave up 7 bases and V 5 bases, and 9 bases lay outside the gene matches. CDR3 in amino acids: CATSADRGLGNEQFF. CDR3 bases: TGTGCCACCAGTGCAGACAGGGGTCTCGGGAATGAGCAGTTCTTC.

J is TRBJ2-3 and V is TRBV28; possibly TRBD2 for D (5 bases). This CDR3 is built from 13 residues. The V end lost 4 bases, the J end lost 8 bases, and 13 bases lay between the germline ends. Germline CDR1 is MDHEN and CDR2 is SYDVKM. The CDR3 here is CASSSDLGGTQYF. CDR3 nucleotides: TGTGCCAGCAGTTCCGATCTAGGAGGTACGCAGTATTTT.

The rearrangement joins TRBV19 to TRBJ2-3; a weak D match, TRBD1 (6 bases). In germline, CDR1 is LNHDA, CDR2 SQIVND (reference sequence). Trimming removed 6 bases from V and 1 base from J, with 17 bases in between. The CDR3 consists of 16 residues. CDR3 in amino acids: CASSPPGAARTDTQYF. CDR3 DNA: TGTGCCAGTAGCCCACCAGGGGCGGCCCGCACAGATACGCAGTATTTT. Together with reference TRBV19 and TRBJ2-3, the CDR3 gives the full variable domain: DGGITQSPKYLFRKEGQNVTLSCEQNLNHDAMYWYRQDPGQGLRLIYYSQIVNDFQKGDIAEGYSVSREKKESFPLTVTSAQKNPTAFYLCASSPPGAARTDTQYFGPGTRLTVL.

The CDR3 DNA follows: TGTGCCAGCACCCAGCGGGGACAGGGTAGCTGGGGGGCCAACGTCCTGACTTTC. Translating it yields CASTQRGQGSWGANVLTF. The chain is built from TRBV2 and TRBJ2-6; 9 nucleotides agree with TRBD1. The V gene end was trimmed by 7 bases and the J gene end by 4 bases; junction bases not matched to a gene: 14. The CDR3 extends over 18 amino acids. Germline lookup yields CDR1 SNHLY and CDR2 FYNNEI. Complete variable domain (other parts from reference TRBV2 and TRBJ2-6): EPEVTQTPSHQVTQMGQEVILRCVPISNHLYFYWYRQILGQKVEFLVSFYNNEISEKSEIFDDQFSVERPDGSNFTLKIRSTKLEDSAMYFCASTQRGQGSWGANVLTFGAGSRLTVL.

The chain employs TRBV5-1 and TRBJ2-1; D is perhaps TRBD1 (5 bases). CDR3 size: 14 residues. V was clipped by 0 bases and J by 6 bases, with 10 bases between them. Per germline, CDR1 SGHRS and CDR2 YFSETQ. DNA for the CDR3: TGCGCCAGCAGCTTGGGACAGAGCTTCAATGAGCAGTTCTTC. Residues: CASSLGQSFNEQFF.

The V and J genes are TRBV18 and TRBJ1-3; D is undetermined. The CDR3 has 17 amino acids. Trimming removed 2 bases from V and 0 bases from J, with 14 bases in between. Germline V CDR1 and CDR2: KGHSH, LQKENI. CDR3 bases: TGTGCCAGCTCACCAGGTGTCGGTTTAAGCTCTGGAAACACCATATATTTT. This codes for CASSPGVGLSSGNTIYF.

The rearrangement joins TRBV14 to TRBJ2-2; TRBD1 matches at 9 bases. The CDR3 length is 14 residues. From germline, CDR1 is SGHDN and CDR2 FVKESK. V lost 4 bases, J lost 7 bases, and 4 bases stayed unmatched. CDR3: CASSRTGDGGELFF. CDR3 DNA sequence: TGTGCCAGCAGCCGGACAGGGGACGGCGGGGAGCTGTTTTTT. The full variable domain, rest sourced from reference TRBV14 and TRBJ2-2, is EAGVTQFPSHSVIEKGQTVTLRCDPISGHDNLYWYRRVMGKEIKFLLHFVKESKQDESGMPNNRFLAERTGGTYSTLKVQPAELEDSGVYFCASSRTGDGGELFFGEGSRLTVL.

The V call is TRBV10-1, the J call TRBJ2-1, with D tentatively TRBD1 (6 bases). Trimming took off 1 base at V and 2 bases at J, with 6 bases between the two ends. Per the germline V gene, CDR1 is WNHNN and CDR2 is SYGVQD (reference sequence). This CDR3 region has 14 residues. CDR3 region: CASSEYRAYNEQFF. CDR3 nucleotide sequence: TGCGCCAGCAGTGAGTACAGGGCCTACAATGAGCAGTTCTTC.

The chain joins TRBV5-5 to TRBJ1-5; tentative D call: TRBD1 (6 bases). The CDR3 totals 13 residues. Trimming left V 4 bases short and J 3 bases short, with 8 bases between. Germline values: CDR1 SGHKS, CDR2 YYEKEE (reference sequence). The CDR3 loop reads CASSRTVNQPQHF. CDR3 nucleotides: TGTGCCAGCAGCCGGACAGTCAATCAGCCCCAGCATTTT.

Concerning this clone: Mismatch with germline at one junction end may stem from a read error. The rearrangement joins TRBV6-1 to TRBJ2-6; TRBD1 agrees at 10 bases. The CDR3 is 18 residues long. Germline CDR1 reads MNHNS; CDR2 reads SASEGT. CDR3 sequence reads: CASSAQRQGATGANVLTF. CDR3 sequence (DNA): TGTGCCAGTAGTGCACAACGACAGGGGGCAACTGGGGCCAACGTCCTGACTTTC.

This rearrangement joins TRBV19 to TRBJ2-7, with 10 bases identical to TRBD1. Germline V gives CDR1 LNHDA, CDR2 SQIVND (reference sequence). The ends lost 4 bases at V and 0 bases at J; junction bases unmatched: 6. CDR3 size: 16 residues. The CDR3: CASSTARTGGSYEQYF. CDR3 nucleotide sequence: TGTGCCAGTAGTACAGCTAGGACAGGGGGCTCCTACGAGCAGTACTTC.

V and J are TRBV30 and TRBJ1-4, with a tentative D call TRBD1 (5 bases). Trimming removed 3 bases at V and 4 bases at J, with 15 bases between. Germline loops: CDR1 GTSNPN, CDR2 SVGIG (reference sequence). The CDR3 sequence is 15 residues long. CDR3: CAWSRKTGSNEKLFF. The DNA of the CDR3 is TGTGCCTGGAGCCGTAAAACAGGAAGTAATGAAAAACTGTTTTTT.

The chain recombines TRBV30 with TRBJ1-5; 7 nucleotides line up with TRBD1. V trimming: 2 bases; J trimming: 2 bases; junction bases outside the gene matches: 3. Germline loops: CDR1 GTSNPN, CDR2 SVGIG (reference sequence). This CDR3 contains 14 residues. The CDR3 sequence: CAWSRTGRNQPQHF. CDR3 in DNA: TGTGCCTGGAGTCGGACAGGTCGCAATCAGCCCCAGCATTTT.

This chain connects TRBV29-1 to TRBJ2-7; D possibly corresponds to TRBD1 (6 bases). Per germline, CDR1 SQVTM and CDR2 ANQGSEA. The CDR3 totals 15 residues. V lost 5 bases, J lost 3 bases, and 20 bases lay in between. In DNA form, the CDR3 reads TGCAGCGTTTCCCTTCAGAGACAGGTTTACTACGAGCAGTACTTC. Translating gives CSVSLQRQVYYEQYF.

The chain has TRBV29-1 and TRBJ2-5, with 10 bases aligning to TRBD1. V lost 2 bases, J lost 5 bases, and 2 bases stayed unmatched. The CDR3 is 13 residues long. Germline CDR1 reads SQVTM; CDR2 reads ANQGSEA. The CDR3 sequence: CSVETGQGETQYF. The CDR3 region has the DNA TGCAGCGTTGAAACGGGACAGGGGGAGACCCAGTACTTC.

CDR3 sequence reads: CASSLTRQGASGNTIYF. In DNA, the CDR3 is TGTGCCAGCAGTCTTACGCGACAGGGGGCTTCTGGAAACACCATATATTTT. The chain combines TRBV6-6 with TRBJ1-3; 10 bases are a match to TRBD1. The germline V gene has CDR1 MNHNY and CDR2 SVGAGI (reference sequence). There are 17 residues in the CDR3. V trimming: 5 bases; J trimming: 1 base; junction bases outside the gene matches: 8.

V is TRBV12-3 or TRBV12-4 and J is TRBJ1-2, with D hard to call. V was clipped by 2 bases and J by 3 bases, with 7 bases between them. This CDR3 is 13 amino acids long. CDR3 sequence (DNA): TGTGCCAGCAGTTTATCCGGGTACTATGGCTACACCTTC. It translates to CASSLSGYYGYTF.

The chain is built from TRBV21-1 and TRBJ1-4; the table gives TRBD1 as D, unverified against the DNA. TRBV21-1 is tagged as a pseudogene. The CDR3 contains 19 residues. The CDR3 spells CASSKPAGPGQGGDEKLFF. CDR3 nucleotides: TGTGCCAGCAGCAAACCGGCAGGCCCGGGACAGGGAGGAGATGAAAAACTGTTTTTT.

V is TRBV18 and J is TRBJ2-3; 7 bases align to TRBD1. This CDR3 has 15 amino acids. Germline V gene data show CDR1 as KGHSH and CDR2 as LQKENI. J gave up 2 bases and V 3 bases, and 5 bases lay outside the gene matches. The CDR3 nucleotides read TGTGCCAGCTCACCGCGACAGGGAAACACAGATACGCAGTATTTT. Amino acid sequence: CASSPRQGNTDTQYF.

This clone was seen more than once but under ten times. This sample includes further DNA sequences coding for the same CDR3. The J gene is TRBJ2-7, the V gene TRBV24-1; the match to TRBD2 covers 8 bases. The CDR3 runs to 14 residues. J was trimmed by 2 bases and V by 6 bases; bases with no gene match: 5. Germline CDR1 is KGHDR and CDR2 is SFDVKD. CDR3 sequence: CATSPAGGPYEQYF. DNA of the CDR3: TGTGCCACCAGTCCTGCGGGAGGCCCCTACGAGCAGTACTTC.

V and J are TRBV29-1 and TRBJ2-2; no clear D gene. V gave up 4 bases and J gave up 5 bases, with 11 bases separating them. This CDR3 region has 13 residues. The germline V gene has CDR1 SQVTM and CDR2 ANQGSEA. The CDR3 here is CSVGQTRTGELFF. Here the CDR3 DNA reads TGCAGCGTTGGGCAGACAAGAACCGGGGAGCTGTTTTTT.